This T cell receptor (beta chain) was captured in a study of OX40 agonist ivuxolimab in advanced cancers. Comment on this clone: What it binds is unknown.

J lost 2 bases, V lost 4 bases, and 3 bases had no gene match. CDR3 size: 14 residues. Germline CDR1 LNHDA, CDR2 SQIVND (reference sequence). The study's findings and limits: The expanded peripheral T cells' antigen specificity was not determined. Clones of CD4+ and CD8+ blood T cells grew by week 6 at doses of 0.1 to 3.0 mg/kg.

Assay used: immunoSEQ multiplex PCR; TCRdb lists only in-frame clones, some missing. Counted here are about 90,000 clones, around 88% occurring once; the ten biggest clones make up approximately 1.5%. This clonotype was obtained from an adult with an advanced solid tumor such as melanoma, head and neck, liver or kidney cancer. The chain carries TRBV19 and TRBJ2-7; TRBD2 aligns across 9 bases. Material: CD4+ or CD8+ T cells sorted from blood, obtained in a trial of the OX40 agonist ivuxolimab. CDR3 bases: TGTGCCAGTAGTACCATAGCGGGGGCCTACGAGCAGTACTTC. Translating it yields CASSTIAGAYEQYF.